The 13 T cell receptor beta chains below all came from one sample that was sequenced in a study of cytomegalovirus exposure and HLA in healthy donors. Both 60 Vbeta primers and 13 Jbeta primers went into the PCR. Assay used: immunoSEQ multiplex PCR; TCRdb lists only in-frame clones, some missing. The table for this sample gives more than 130,000 clones. Sequences were obtained from PBMCs. The receptor set was obtained from a man aged 40-49 years in good health and CMV-seronegative.

The chain links TRBV9 to TRBJ2-1; 10 bases align to TRBD2. Losses at the gene ends were 4 bases for V and 0 bases for J; bases not matched to a gene: 13. CDR3 length: 19 amino acids. CDR1 is SGDLS and CDR2 is YYNGEE in the germline V gene. DNA of the CDR3: TGTGCCAGCAGCCCGGGGGGTGGACTAGCGGCTAGCTCCTACAATGAGCAGTTCTTC. It is translated as CASSPGGGLAASSYNEQFF.

The chain recombines TRBV5-6 with TRBJ2-5; 7 bases line up with TRBD1. The CDR3 length is 14 residues. In germline, CDR1 is SGHDT, CDR2 YYEEEE. After removal of 3 bases from V and 3 bases from J, the junction contained 5 bases not matched to a gene. CDR3 amino acids: CASSWQQGEETQYF. The CDR3 DNA reads as TGTGCCAGCAGCTGGCAGCAGGGGGAAGAGACCCAGTACTTC.

This rearrangement joins TRBV7-2 to TRBJ2-3; 8 bases agree with TRBD2. Germline-derived CDR1 and CDR2 are SGHTA and FQGNSA. CDR3 size: 16 residues. V lost 5 bases and J lost 4; bases outside the gene matches: 11. The CDR3 DNA is TGTGCCAGCAGCCCAAGGGTTGCGGGGGGAGCAGATACGCAGTATTTT. This codes for CASSPRVAGGADTQYF. Full variable domain (remainder filled in from reference TRBV7-2 and TRBJ2-3): GAGVSQSPSNKVTEKGKDVELRCDPISGHTALYWYRQSLGQGLEFLIYFQGNSAPDKSGLPSDRFSAERTGGSVSTLTIQRTQQEDSAVYLCASSPRVAGGADTQYFGPGTRLTVL.

The V gene is TRBV4-2, the J gene TRBJ2-5, with D possibly being TRBD2 (6 bases). CDR1 LGHNA and CDR2 YNFKEQ come from the germline V gene. This CDR3 has 14 amino acids. Trimming cost V 1 base and J 2 bases, with 8 bases left between them. The CDR3 sequence: CASSQGRGQETQYF. CDR3 nucleotide sequence: TGTGCCAGCAGCCAAGGTCGGGGGCAAGAGACCCAGTACTTC.

The V gene is TRBV29-1, the J gene TRBJ2-7; 8 nucleotides align to TRBD1. The germline CDR1 and CDR2 sequences are SQVTM and ANQGSEA. This CDR3 is 15 amino acids long. J gave up 2 bases and V 5 bases, and 11 bases lay outside the gene matches. In DNA, the CDR3 is TGCAGCGTTAACGTGGACAGGGCACTTACCTACGAGCAGTACTTC. It is translated as CSVNVDRALTYEQYF.

This rearrangement joins TRBV14 to TRBJ1-2; unclear D gene. Per germline, CDR1 SGHDN and CDR2 FVKESK. Trimming shortened V by 0 bases and J by 8 bases, and 13 bases separated the two germline ends. CDR3 length equals 14 residues. CDR3 DNA: TGTGCCAGCAGCCAAGAGTTTGGGCGTCAGGGCTACACCTTC. This codes for CASSQEFGRQGYTF.

J is TRBJ2-1 and V is TRBV11-2, with TRBD1 as a possible D gene (7 bases). V was trimmed by 5 bases and J by 8 bases, leaving 19 bases between them. This CDR3 region has 15 residues. Looked up from germline, CDR1 is SGHAT and CDR2 is FQNNGV. This CDR3 is CASSQRPLRGDEQFF. The CDR3, as DNA: TGTGCCAGCAGCCAGCGCCCGCTCAGGGGGGATGAGCAGTTCTTC.

This chain connects TRBV14 to TRBJ2-1; D possibly corresponds to TRBD1 (5 bases). Trimming removed 4 bases from V and 0 bases from J, with 7 bases in between. CDR1 is SGHDN, CDR2 FVKESK, per germline. This CDR3 spans 14 amino acids. The CDR3 reads CASSPRVSYNEQFF. DNA of the CDR3: TGTGCCAGCAGCCCCAGGGTCTCCTACAATGAGCAGTTCTTC.

This chain links TRBV5-4 with TRBJ1-1, with 9 bases identical to TRBD1. Germline V gives CDR1 SGHNT, CDR2 YYREEE (reference sequence). CDR3 length: 16 residues. With 0 bases clipped from V and 1 base from J, the junction kept 4 bases outside the gene matches. The chain's CDR3 is CASSLANRGRNTEAFF. CDR3 sequence (DNA): TGTGCCAGCAGCTTGGCAAACAGGGGGCGGAACACTGAAGCTTTCTTT.

Details on this clone: The CDR3 does not end in the conserved phenylalanine or tryptophan, so this is likely a read error. The gene calls are TRBV2 and TRBJ1-2; 10 bases are shared with TRBD1. Germline CDR1 reads SNHLY; CDR2 reads FYNNEI. V shed 4 bases, J shed 5 bases, and the junction held 7 bases outside the gene matches. The CDR3 spans 15 residues. The CDR3 region is CASSADRGLGYGYTV. The CDR3 DNA is TGTGCCAGCAGTGCTGACAGGGGGCTTGGATATGGCTACACCGTC.

This CDR3 is CASSLRTGGLGNTIYF. CDR3 sequence (DNA): TGTGCCAGCAGCTTGAGGACAGGGGGCCTTGGAAACACCATATATTTT. V is TRBV5-6 and J is TRBJ1-3, with 11 bases matching TRBD1. Looked up from germline, CDR1 is SGHDT and CDR2 is YYEEEE. V lost 1 base, J lost 3 bases, and 3 bases stayed unmatched. The CDR3 has 16 residues.

The chain has TRBV27 and TRBJ1-1; the D is unclear. Between the trimmed V and J ends, which lost 7 bases and 6 bases, there was a span of 21 bases. The CDR3 contains 15 residues. The V gene's germline CDR1 is MNHEY and CDR2 SMNVEV (reference sequence). DNA of the CDR3: TGTGCCAGCACCTCGTGGCGGGGTACAATGGCTGAAGCTTTCTTT. Its translation: CASTSWRGTMAEAFF.

The rearrangement links TRBV5-5 to TRBJ2-1; 8 bases are shared with TRBD1. Trimming removed 4 bases from V and 2 bases from J; junction bases left unmatched: 8. CDR3 length: 16 residues. From germline, CDR1 is SGHKS and CDR2 YYEKEE (reference sequence). The CDR3 sequence: CASSQRQGSTYNEQFF. CDR3 sequence (DNA): TGTGCCAGCAGCCAACGACAGGGGTCTACCTACAATGAGCAGTTCTTC.